The 16 T cell receptor beta chains below were found in one sample sequenced in a study of beta chain features in type 1 diabetes. Expressed TCRB transcripts got sequenced, as all isolated RNA was reverse transcribed. TCRdb's table, derived via immunoSEQ multiplex PCR, lists solely in-frame clones and lacks some. Of about 410,000 clones in the sample, 11% to 15% were seen once. The material sequenced was naive CD4+ T cells from blood. The receptor source for this set is a man aged 30 to 39 in good health.

The chain uses TRBV11-1 and TRBJ2-2; 10 bases are shared with TRBD2. This CDR3 has 17 residues. Germline V gene sequence: CDR1 SGHAT, CDR2 FQDESV (reference sequence). V shed 2 bases and J 5 bases; nucleotides not matched to a gene: 8. As DNA, the CDR3 is TGTGCCAGCAGCTTAATGGCTAGCGGGAGCGGGACCGGGGAGCTGTTTTTT. Amino acids: CASSLMASGSGTGELFF.

This chain uses TRBV11-2 with TRBJ1-1; D is unresolved. This CDR3 contains 13 residues. Germline V CDR1 and CDR2: SGHAT, FQNNGV. V dropped 6 bases and J dropped 1 base, with 9 bases sitting between them. CDR3 amino acids: CASRAGGNTEAFF. The CDR3 DNA reads as TGTGCCAGCAGGGCAGGAGGGAACACTGAAGCTTTCTTT.

This clone was found a few times. This specimen includes other DNA sequences encoding the same CDR3. The V call is TRBV7-2, the J call TRBJ2-1, with D unclear. V dropped 1 base and J dropped 0 bases, with 7 bases sitting between them. The CDR3 is made up of 15 amino acids. Germline-derived CDR1 and CDR2 are SGHTA and FQGNSA. CDR3 protein: CASSLVGSSYNEQFF. The DNA for the CDR3 is TGTGCCAGCAGCTTAGTAGGTAGCTCCTACAATGAGCAGTTCTTC.

The chain combines TRBV29-1 with TRBJ1-6; TRBD1 might be the D (5 bases). Between the trimmed V and J ends, which lost 5 bases and 5 bases, there was a span of 10 bases. The CDR3 length is 13 residues. CDR1 SQVTM and CDR2 ANQGSEA come from the germline V gene. The CDR3 DNA sequence: TGCAGCGTTCGTGACAGAAATAATTCACCCCTCCACTTT. Encoded protein: CSVRDRNNSPLHF.

The chain combines TRBV6-5 with TRBJ2-1; 12 bases agree with TRBD2. V trimming: 4 bases; J trimming: 12 bases; junction bases outside the gene matches: 4. CDR3 length equals 13 residues. Germline V gene sequence: CDR1 MNHEY, CDR2 SVGAGI. CDR3 nucleotide sequence: TGTGCCAGCAGTTCACTAGCGGGGGGTTCGCAGTTCTTC. Its protein product is CASSSLAGGSQFF.

There are a few counts of this clone. The CDR3 nucleotides read TGTGCCAGCAGCTTAGCGGGACAGGGCCAAGAGACCCAGTACTTC. Amino acids: CASSLAGQGQETQYF. The chain couples TRBV7-2 to TRBJ2-5, with 9 bases aligning to TRBD1. CDR1 SGHTA and CDR2 FQGNSA come from the germline V gene. V trimming: 0 bases; J trimming: 1 base; junction bases outside the gene matches: 0. The CDR3 sequence is 15 residues long.

This clone was counted only a few times. The V call is TRBV2, the J call TRBJ2-3, with 8 bases matching TRBD2. V shed 3 bases and J 1 base; nucleotides not matched to a gene: 3. The germline V gene has CDR1 SNHLY and CDR2 FYNNEI. The CDR3 loop spans 15 amino acids. The CDR3 nucleotides read TGTGCCAGCAGTGAGTTGCGGGGGGGCACAGATACGCAGTATTTT. It encodes CASSELRGGTDTQYF.

The rearrangement joins TRBV9 to TRBJ2-1; 8 positions match TRBD2. V was pared by 1 base and J by 5 bases, with 5 bases of the junction left unmatched. The CDR3 has 15 residues. CDR1 is SGDLS and CDR2 is YYNGEE in the germline V gene. The CDR3 loop reads CASSVIAGFDNEQFF. The CDR3 DNA is TGTGCCAGCAGCGTAATAGCGGGGTTCGACAATGAGCAGTTCTTC.

There are a few counts of this clone. The chain recombines TRBV5-1 with TRBJ2-5, with D perhaps given as TRBD1 or TRBD2 (5 bases each). V lost 1 base, J lost 2 bases, and 12 bases lay in between. CDR3 length equals 15 residues. Germline CDR1 reads SGHRS; CDR2 reads YFSETQ. The CDR3 protein is CASSLNGAGQETQYF. The CDR3, as DNA: TGCGCCAGCAGCTTGAATGGGGCGGGTCAAGAGACCCAGTACTTC. Filled out from reference TRBV5-1 and TRBJ2-5, the complete variable domain reads KAGVTQTPRYLIKTRGQQVTLSCSPISGHRSVSWYQQTPGQGLQFLFEYFSETQRNKGNFPGRFSGRQFSNSRSEMNVSTLELGDSALYLCASSLNGAGQETQYFGPGTRLLVL.

The CDR3 loop reads CASSSHVLAGVGTDTQYF. CDR3 sequence (DNA): TGTGCCAGCTCATCCCACGTACTAGCGGGCGTGGGTACAGATACGCAGTATTTT. V and J are TRBV18 and TRBJ2-3; 9 bases are a match to TRBD2. The CDR3 spans 18 residues. V shed 5 bases, J shed 3 bases, and the junction held 15 bases outside the gene matches. Looked up from germline, CDR1 is KGHSH and CDR2 is LQKENI.

This rearrangement joins TRBV4-3 to TRBJ2-1; D might be TRBD2 (6 bases). V was pared by 0 bases and J by 10 bases, with 16 bases between. CDR3 length: 15 amino acids. CDR1 LGHNA and CDR2 YSLEER come from the germline V gene. CDR3 protein: CASSQDSEGGGEQFF. For the CDR3, the DNA is TGCGCCAGCAGCCAAGATTCGGAGGGAGGAGGGGAGCAGTTCTTC.

This chain links TRBV6-1 with TRBJ2-1, with 10 bases identical to TRBD1. The germline CDR1 and CDR2 sequences are MNHNS and SASEGT. The CDR3 totals 16 residues. Trimming at V came to 2 bases and at J to 15 bases, leaving 16 bases not matched to a gene. CDR3 in amino acids: CASSERVRTGGAEAFF. The CDR3 DNA reads as TGTGCCAGCAGTGAAAGGGTGAGGACAGGGGGAGCAGAGGCGTTCTTC.

This clone was detected a few times. J is TRBJ2-1 and V is TRBV7-2, with 8 bases identical to TRBD2. V dropped 5 bases and J dropped 2; count of bases not matched to a gene: 8. CDR3 length equals 16 residues. From germline, CDR1 is SGHTA and CDR2 FQGNSA. Here the CDR3 DNA reads TGTGCCAGCAGCGAATCGTTTAGCGGGGCCTACAATGAGCAGTTCTTC. The encoded protein is CASSESFSGAYNEQFF. The complete variable domain, with remaining parts taken from reference TRBV7-2 and TRBJ2-1, reads GAGVSQSPSNKVTEKGKDVELRCDPISGHTALYWYRQSLGQGLEFLIYFQGNSAPDKSGLPSDRFSAERTGGSVSTLTIQRTQQEDSAVYLCASSESFSGAYNEQFFGPGTRLTVL.

The V call is TRBV4-3, the J call TRBJ2-7, with D tentatively TRBD2 (6 bases). From germline, CDR1 is LGHNA and CDR2 YSLEER. The CDR3 spans 17 residues. Trimming stripped 4 bases from V and 2 bases from J, with 21 bases between. CDR3 protein: CASSRTAGTSPTYEQYF. The CDR3 DNA reads TGCGCCAGCAGCCGAACTGCCGGGACTTCCCCAACCTACGAGCAGTACTTC.

The gene calls are TRBV25-1 and TRBJ2-7; 8 nucleotides line up with TRBD1. The junction had 7 bases not matched to a gene; V was cut back by 1 base and J by 2 bases. Germline values: CDR1 MGHDK, CDR2 SYGVNS. CDR3 length equals 16 residues. CDR3 residues: CASSELTGGRTYEQYF. CDR3 sequence (DNA): TGTGCCAGCAGTGAATTAACAGGGGGTCGTACCTACGAGCAGTACTTC.

In its sample, this clone was seen a few times. The chain carries TRBV29-1 and TRBJ2-5, with D maybe TRBD2 (6 bases). The V end lost 4 bases, the J end lost 5 bases, and 23 bases lay between the germline ends. This CDR3 contains 16 residues. CDR1 SQVTM and CDR2 ANQGSEA come from the germline V gene. The CDR3 DNA reads TGCAGCGTTGCCTTCCCTCGCGGGATCGTTTCGGAGACCCAGTACTTC. It yields the protein CSVAFPRGIVSETQYF.